This T cell receptor beta chain came from a study of blood T cell repertoires in COVID-19. The CDR3 has 14 residues. V was clipped by 6 bases and J by 4 bases; unmatched bases: 6. The V gene's germline CDR1 is SNHLY and CDR2 FYNNEI. The participants were between about 18 and 89 years old and came from about two dozen US areas. Authors' processing steps: Researchers report that nucleated cell counts were estimated from reference gene primer amplification. The protocol was immunoSEQ multiplex PCR, while the TCRdb copy is restricted to in-frame clones and leaves out a portion. That table gives V, J and clone size, and the DNA gave D and trimming. The table lists about 310,000 clones, roughly nine tenths of them singletons, with roughly a tenth in the top ten.

The origin of this receptor is a woman in her twenties or thirties who had recovered from COVID-19. Sequenced material: PBMCs or T cells enriched from blood (not recorded which). The J gene is TRBJ1-5, the V gene TRBV2, with 7 bases fitting TRBD1. As DNA, the CDR3 is TGTGCCAGCAGACGGCAGGGGGTTAATCAGCCCCAGCATTTT. Its translation: CASRRQGVNQPQHF. Looking up the rest from reference TRBV2 and TRBJ1-5 gives the full variable domain: EPEVTQTPSHQVTQMGQEVILRCVPISNHLYFYWYRQILGQKVEFLVSFYNNEISEKSEIFDDQFSVERPDGSNFTLKIRSTKLEDSAMYFCASRRQGVNQPQHFGDGTRLSIL.